The clone carrying this TCR beta chain showed up just a few times. Its specificity is unknown. Trimming took 6 bases from V and 6 from J, leaving 17 bases between them. Germline V gene data show CDR1 as SGHTA and CDR2 as FQGNSA. The CDR3 consists of 14 residues. This sample is drawn from a study of blood T cells in healthy people across ages. General study results and limits: Lack of knowledge of donor CMV status possibly confounded expanded clonotype changes. Naive CD4+ cells and diversity were both higher in long-lived donors than in aged donors.

With a J-beta primer mix and a sample-barcoded 5' primer, a second PCR ran roughly 6 to 11 cycles. One entry per CDR3 protein, called by TCRdb with MiXCR from the 5' RACE reads. In the table there are hundreds of thousands of distinct CDR3 sequences, around 24% of which are singletons. These sequences were also reported in another study, on T cells of mothers and their children. As that report states: Samples came from a few healthy Caucasian mothers and their six children.

This receptor was taken from a boy aged 10-17 years in good health. The chain carries TRBV7-2 and TRBJ1-2, with D tentatively TRBD1 (6 bases). The sample comprised blood. The CDR3 loop is CASRRPRDTDGYTF. The CDR3 DNA is TGTGCCAGCAGACGTCCCCGGGACACTGATGGCTACACCTTC.